This paragraph reports one T cell receptor (beta chain). Its antigen is currently unknown. The sample comes from a study of glioma-infiltrating T cells. Study-wide results and limits: Tissue and blood shared very few CDR3 sequences. Gliomas, especially low-grade, showed above-expected tissue-blood divergence; non-neoplastic patients showed below.

Using RNA template, CDR3s of TCR alpha and beta were amplified with iRepertoire arm-PCR. Input was roughly 85-450 ng of tissue mRNA or PBMC total RNA. TCRdb reprocessed the multiplex PCR reads with MiXCR, giving one entry per CDR3 protein. The sample contains about 180,000 distinct CDR3 sequences, around 40% of which appear only once. Germline V gives CDR1 LNHDA, CDR2 SQIVND (reference sequence). V lost 7 bases to trimming and J lost 7 bases; unmatched junction nucleotides: 16. The CDR3 totals 17 residues. This clonotype originated in a human donor with low-grade glioma or glioblastoma, undergoing nonglioma brain surgery, or in good health (not recorded which). The rearrangement uses TRBV19 and TRBJ2-4; 10 bases are shared with TRBD2. The sequencing sample was made of glioma tissue, nonneoplastic brain tissue, or PBMCs (not recorded which). The chain's CDR3 is CASNTASSGRARNIQYF. The CDR3 DNA sequence: TGTGCCAGTAATACCGCCTCCAGCGGGAGGGCCAGGAACATTCAGTACTTC.